These 16 T cell receptor beta chains were sequenced from one sample in a study of T cell repertoires in cytomegalovirus infection. Their antigens remain unidentified. TCRdb reprocessed the reads with MiXCR, giving one entry per CDR3 protein. The sample yields hundreds of thousands of distinct CDR3 sequences, less than 40% seen once. The starting material was cultured CD8+ T cells from PBMCs, obtained from culture after CMV antigen stimulation. The receptors stem from a human donor in good health (CMV status not recorded). Some clones in this sample may be carry-over from other donors' samples.

This clonotype came up a few times. The gene calls are TRBV6-2 or TRBV6-3 and TRBJ2-7, with 10 bases fitting TRBD1. This CDR3 is 14 amino acids long. Looked up from germline, CDR1 is MNHEY and CDR2 is SVGEGT. The V and J ends lost 8 bases and 3 bases, in that order; junction bases with no gene match: 7. CDR3 sequence: CASLSGTGVYEQYV. For the CDR3, the DNA is TGTGCCAGCTTGTCCGGGACAGGGGTCTACGAGCAGTACGTC.

This clonotype was observed a few times. This rearrangement joins TRBV14 to TRBJ2-1, with D possibly called TRBD1 or TRBD2 (5 bases each). Trimming took 2 bases from V and 2 from J, leaving 13 bases between them. CDR3 length equals 16 residues. From germline, CDR1 is SGHDN and CDR2 FVKESK. The CDR3: CASSQLPGRAYNEQFF. CDR3 coding DNA: TGTGCCAGCAGCCAACTACCGGGACGGGCCTACAATGAGCAGTTCTTC.

The count of this clonotype is one. CDR3 sequence reads: CASRGQGDQYF. DNA of the CDR3: TGTGCCAGCAGGGGACAGGGGGACCAGTACTTC. The V call is TRBV12-3 or TRBV12-4, the J call TRBJ2-5; TRBD1 aligns across 11 bases. Germline trimming cut 6 bases from V and 10 bases from J; bases unmatched to any gene: 1. The CDR3 is 11 amino acids.

This clonotype was counted many times. The chain is built from TRBV6-2 or TRBV6-3 and TRBJ2-7; a possible D gene is TRBD2 (6 bases). Per germline, CDR1 MNHEY and CDR2 SVGEGT. Deletions cut 5 bases from V and 3 bases from J, with 17 bases between. CDR3 length: 15 amino acids. The CDR3 region is CASSAAYREIYEQYV. DNA of the CDR3: TGTGCCAGCAGTGCCGCGTACCGGGAGATCTACGAGCAGTACGTC.

This chain connects TRBV4-2 to TRBJ1-2, with D possibly TRBD1 on 6 matching bases. The CDR3 spans 12 residues. Germline CDR1 and CDR2: LGHNA and YNFKEQ. Trimming pared 3 bases from V and 8 bases from J, leaving 10 bases between. The DNA of the CDR3 is TGTGCCAGCAGCCACGGACAGATCGGCTACACCTTC. This encodes CASSHGQIGYTF.

The J gene is TRBJ1-1, the V gene TRBV7-9, with a tentative D call TRBD1 (5 bases). Germline assignment: CDR1 SEHNR and CDR2 FQNEAQ (reference sequence). The CDR3 totals 14 residues. Trimming shortened V by 3 bases and J by 0 bases, and 8 bases separated the two germline ends. CDR3 sequence (DNA): TGTGCCAGCAGCTTGGGGGACGTGAACACTGAAGCTTTCTTT. Encoded protein: CASSLGDVNTEAFF.

This clonotype occurred a few times. The chain employs TRBV6-1 and TRBJ1-1, with a weak D call TRBD1 (6 bases). The CDR3 has 16 amino acids. Germline lookup yields CDR1 MNHNS and CDR2 SASEGT. Trimming left V 5 bases short and J 4 bases short, with 20 bases between. CDR3 in amino acids: CASSWTGQTLSTEAFF. DNA of the CDR3: TGTGCCAGCAGTTGGACCGGACAGACCTTAAGCACTGAAGCTTTCTTT.

The chain carries TRBV7-6 and TRBJ1-1; D is perhaps TRBD1 (6 bases). Germline V gives CDR1 SGHVS, CDR2 FNYEAQ. This CDR3 is built from 14 residues. The V end lost 6 bases, the J end lost 5 bases, and 16 bases lay between the germline ends. CDR3 amino acids: CASRLGGTATEAFF. DNA of the CDR3: TGTGCCAGCAGATTGGGGGGCACGGCGACTGAAGCTTTCTTT. The full variable domain, its missing parts supplied by reference TRBV7-6 and TRBJ1-1, is GAGVSQSPRYKVTKRGQDVALRCDPISGHVSLYWYRQALGQGPEFLTYFNYEAQQDKSGLPNDRFSAERPEGSISTLTIQRTEQRDSAMYRCASRLGGTATEAFFGQGTRLTVV.

Concerning this clonotype itself: Just one base apart from a much larger clone, this may be a read error. The chain links TRBV7-6 to TRBJ2-3, with 9 bases fitting TRBD1. The CDR3 covers 18 residues. Germline CDR1 reads SGHVS; CDR2 reads FNYEAQ. Here the CDR3 DNA reads TGTGTCAGCAGCGTAACAGGGGGCGCCTGGGGCCGCACAGATACGCAGTATTTT. This codes for CVSSVTGGAWGRTDTQYF. The full variable domain, rest sourced from reference TRBV7-6 and TRBJ2-3, is GAGVSQSPRYKVTKRGQDVALRCDPISGHVSLYWYRQALGQGPEFLTYFNYEAQQDKSGLPNDRFSAERPEGSISTLTIQRTEQRDSAMYRCVSSVTGGAWGRTDTQYFGPGTRLTVL.

CDR3 coding DNA: TGTGCCAGCAGTTCGTCTTCATCATGGGTCGGCTATGGCTACACCTTC. Translated: CASSSSSSWVGYGYTF. The gene calls are TRBV12-3 or TRBV12-4 and TRBJ1-2; D is ambiguous. Trimming pared 4 bases from V and 4 bases from J, leaving 19 bases between. This CDR3 region has 16 residues.

This chain uses TRBV6-6 with TRBJ2-2; unclear D gene. Germline CDR1 and CDR2: MNHNY and SVGAGI (reference sequence). The CDR3 length is 14 residues. Trimming removed 5 bases at V and 6 bases at J, with 13 bases between. Written as DNA, the CDR3 is TGTGCCAGCAGTATCTATGCGCCCTCCGGGGAGCTGTTTTTT. It translates to CASSIYAPSGELFF.

The chain couples TRBV13 to TRBJ1-4, with D hard to call. CDR1 and CDR2 from the germline V gene are PRHDT and FYEKMQ (reference sequence). The V end was cut by 6 bases, the J end by 0 bases, with 14 bases between. This CDR3 contains 16 residues. CDR3 residues: CASRPRVAATNEKLFF. The CDR3, as DNA: TGTGCCAGCAGACCCCGTGTGGCCGCAACTAATGAAAAACTGTTTTTT.

The rearrangement links TRBV4-2 to TRBJ2-1; D is possibly TRBD1 or TRBD2 (5 bases each). Trimming removed 1 base from V and 7 bases from J, with 14 bases in between. Germline CDR1 and CDR2: LGHNA and YNFKEQ. The CDR3 has 15 residues. The CDR3 DNA reads TGTGCCAGCAGCCAAGGGCAGGGAGTGGGGAATGAGCAGTTCTTC. Translation gives CASSQGQGVGNEQFF.

The V gene is TRBV19, the J gene TRBJ1-2, with 12 positions matching TRBD1. Per germline, CDR1 LNHDA and CDR2 SQIVND (reference sequence). The CDR3 spans 17 residues. V lost 4 bases and J lost 1; bases outside the gene matches: 7. For the CDR3, the DNA is TGTGCCAGTAGTAACCGGGACAGGGGGCAACTTAACTATGGCTACACCTTC. Protein product: CASSNRDRGQLNYGYTF.

There are a few counts of this clonotype. The CDR3 protein is CASSLEGQGAYEQYF. The CDR3 coding sequence is TGCGCCAGCAGCTTGGAGGGACAGGGGGCCTACGAGCAGTACTTC. V is TRBV5-1 and J is TRBJ2-7; TRBD1 agrees at 11 bases. V shed 0 bases, J shed 2 bases, and the junction held 1 base outside the gene matches. The CDR3 has 15 residues. Germline V gene lookup returns CDR1 SGHRS and CDR2 YFSETQ.

The rearrangement uses TRBV27 and TRBJ2-2, with D maybe TRBD2 (5 bases). With 3 bases removed from V and 7 bases from J, the gap between germline ends came to 12 bases. Per the germline V gene, CDR1 is MNHEY and CDR2 is SMNVEV (reference sequence). There are 14 residues in the CDR3. CDR3 nucleotide sequence: TGTGCCAGCAGTTTTCCCGGGGAAGTCGGGGAGCTGTTTTTT. This translates into CASSFPGEVGELFF.